This T cell receptor (beta chain) comes out of a study of T cells after yellow fever vaccination. TCRdb analysed the 5' RACE reads with MiXCR anew, one entry per CDR3 protein. The repertoire holds hundreds of thousands of distinct CDR3 sequences, with around 19% as singletons. Germline lookup yields CDR1 MRHNA and CDR2 SNTAGT. This CDR3 region has 14 residues. Deletions cut 6 bases from V and 4 bases from J, with 15 bases between. Sequencing was performed on PBMCs, taken before the yellow fever booster vaccination. The gene calls are TRBV6-4 and TRBJ2-5, with D perhaps being TRBD1 or TRBD2 (6 bases each). The receptor's source is a man between 18 and 29 years old who received the YFV17D yellow fever vaccine. The DNA of the CDR3 is TGTGCCAGCAGCCCTTCCGGGGGCTCAGAGACCCAGTACTTC. As protein: CASSPSGGSETQYF.